The text below deals with one T cell receptor beta chain. Its matching antigen is unknown. Profiled with immunoSEQ multiplex PCR; TCRdb holds only in-frame clones, not every one. The sample gives around 250,000 clones, approximately 95% of which show up once; 0.55% is in the top ten. The data were taken from a study of T cell responses to AZD1222 COVID-19 vaccine. Points from the study as a whole: Spike-specific TCR breadth rose after two AZD1222 doses, and depth rose as well. The donors showed a predominance of white British ancestry and of females, with possible underestimation of clonal diversity. Unmutated regions of variants are reportedly targeted by nearly half of spike-specific TCRs. Baseline seropositivity characterized only six or seven AZD1222 recipients.

The CDR3 covers 14 residues. Trimming cost V 5 bases and J 2 bases; bases outside gene matches: 5. CDR1 and CDR2 (germline): SGHTA, FQGTGA. The sequencing here drew on peripheral blood, taken on day 0 of AZD1222 vaccination. The chain carries TRBV7-3 and TRBJ2-7, with 8 bases identical to TRBD1. The sequence was obtained from an adult in good health. The CDR3 protein is CASSLTGETYEQYF. As DNA, the CDR3 is TGTGCCAGCAGCCTGACAGGGGAGACCTACGAGCAGTACTTC.